A single sample is the source of the 30 T cell receptor beta chains below, sequenced in a study of post-analysis software for immune sequencing data (dated by TCRdb to about 2015). What the research found in general, with its limitations: Patients showed significantly higher frequencies than controls for several TRBV segments, among them TRBV5-6, TRBV5-1 and TRBV20-1.

These TCRs are of unknown antigen specificity. Receptor libraries were prepared by PCR. The run used an Illumina HiSeq 2500. To reduce PCR and sequencing biases, unique molecular identifiers were built into the TCR beta cDNA libraries. TCRdb cleaned the public reads at Q25 with fastp, built clones with MiXCR and kept in-frame beta chains. When rows share a CDR3 protein, they turn into one entry using the most common DNA and genes. The sample records about 460,000 distinct CDR3 sequences, under 55% of which are singletons. The top ten hold around an eighth of the sample. The specimen was blood. The source of these receptors is a girl aged 5 to 17 with multiple sclerosis.

This rearrangement joins TRBV7-3 to TRBJ2-5; D is uncertain. CDR3 length equals 13 residues. V was clipped by 3 bases and J by 3 bases, with 8 bases between them. Germline V gene sequence: CDR1 SGHTA, CDR2 FQGTGA. DNA of the CDR3: TGTGCCAGCAGCTTGGCGGAGAAAGAGACCCAGTACTTC. Amino acid sequence: CASSLAEKETQYF. Full variable domain (rest looked up from reference TRBV7-3 and TRBJ2-5): GAGVSQTPSNKVTEKGKYVELRCDPISGHTALYWYRQSLGQGPEFLIYFQGTGAADDSGLPNDRFFAVRPEGSVSTLKIQRTERGDSAVYLCASSLAEKETQYFGPGTRLLVL.

This clonotype has only a few counts. The chain combines TRBV12-3 or TRBV12-4 with TRBJ1-5, with D uncertain. V dropped 6 bases and J dropped 2 bases, with 11 bases sitting between them. This CDR3 spans 14 amino acids. CDR3 amino acids: CASSNSWGNQPQHF. The CDR3 nucleotides are TGTGCCAGCAGCAACAGCTGGGGCAATCAGCCCCAGCATTTT.

This clonotype came up once. The V call is TRBV10-3, the J call TRBJ2-2; the D gene is possibly TRBD2 (6 bases). This CDR3 has 15 amino acids. Germline CDR1 is ENHRY and CDR2 is SYGVKD. Trimming left V 9 bases short and J 4 bases short, with 18 bases between. CDR3 region: CAIDPTGDSTGELFF. CDR3 sequence (DNA): TGTGCCATTGACCCGACTGGGGACTCCACCGGGGAGCTGTTTTTT.

This rearrangement joins TRBV4-3 to TRBJ1-5; D gene unclear. V was cut by 1 base and J by 5 bases, with 6 bases left in between. The germline V gene has CDR1 LGHNA and CDR2 YSLEER. The CDR3 covers 13 residues. The CDR3 sequence: CASSQVRDQPQHF. The CDR3 DNA reads TGCGCCAGCAGCCAAGTGAGGGATCAGCCCCAGCATTTT.

This clonotype appeared a few times. The chain links TRBV9 to TRBJ2-7; possible D gene TRBD1, 6 bases. The CDR3 consists of 16 residues. Trimming took 3 bases from V and 2 from J, leaving 18 bases between them. CDR1 and CDR2 (germline): SGDLS, YYNGEE. CDR3 nucleotide sequence: TGTGCCAGCAGCGCACAAGCAGGGGCCTACCCCTACGAGCAGTACTTC. Its protein product is CASSAQAGAYPYEQYF.

This clonotype was detected only once. The V call is TRBV10-3, the J call TRBJ2-3, with 7 bases fitting TRBD2. Germline V lookup: CDR1 ENHRY, CDR2 SYGVKD. The V segment lost 9 bases and the J segment 4 bases; nucleotides outside the gene matches: 19. The CDR3 loop spans 17 amino acids. The CDR3 DNA is TGTGCCATTAGTCGTGACTTAAGCGGGATTAGGTCAGATACGCAGTATTTT. Its protein is CAISRDLSGIRSDTQYF.

The chain recombines TRBV11-2 with TRBJ2-3, with a possible D match to TRBD1 (5 bases). There are 14 residues in the CDR3. The V gene lost 5 bases and the J gene lost 8 bases, with 17 bases spanning the gap. Germline V gives CDR1 SGHAT, CDR2 FQNNGV. CDR3 residues: CASSPLDSQGTQYF. Written as DNA, the CDR3 is TGTGCCAGCAGCCCTCTAGATTCCCAGGGTACGCAGTATTTT. Using reference TRBV11-2 and TRBJ2-3 for the parts outside the CDR3, the full variable domain is EAGVAQSPRYKIIEKRQSVAFWCNPISGHATLYWYQQILGQGPKLLIQFQNNGVVDDSQLPKDRFSAERLKGVDSTLKIQPAKLEDSAVYLCASSPLDSQGTQYFGPGTRLTVL.

The V and J genes are TRBV28 and TRBJ1-6; TRBD1 is a possible D gene (6 bases). V lost 4 bases to trimming and J lost 10 bases, with 11 bases between them. The germline V gene has CDR1 MDHEN and CDR2 SYDVKM. The CDR3 runs to 13 residues. The CDR3 coding sequence is TGTGCCAGCAGTTATCTCGGACAGTCACCCCTCCACTTT. Translated, it gives CASSYLGQSPLHF.

The chain is built from TRBV20-1 and TRBJ1-5, with 9 bases identical to TRBD1. The CDR3 is 19 residues long. Trimming cost V 0 bases and J 3 bases; bases outside gene matches: 15. The germline V gene has CDR1 DFQATT and CDR2 SNEGSKA (reference sequence). CDR3 protein: CSAREPGQGGFVINQPQHF. CDR3 DNA sequence: TGCAGTGCTAGAGAGCCGGGACAGGGAGGTTTTGTGATCAATCAGCCCCAGCATTTT.

This sequence joins TRBV6-6 and TRBJ2-1, with D unclear. CDR3 length equals 13 residues. Germline CDR1 and CDR2: MNHNY and SVGAGI (reference sequence). Trimming shortened V by 7 bases and J by 7 bases, and 14 bases separated the two germline ends. CDR3 nucleotides: TGTGCCAGCACCGCTCTTTCCCTAAATGAGCAGTTCTTC. It specifies CASTALSLNEQFF.

A note on this clonotype: The junction departs from the called germline gene at one end, perhaps through a read error. This chain connects TRBV7-2 to TRBJ2-3, with 12 bases matching TRBD2. The germline V gene has CDR1 SGHTA and CDR2 FQGNSA. This CDR3 is built from 17 residues. The CDR3 DNA reads TGTGCCAGCAACTTATTTGCTAGCGGGAGGGCCTTAGATACGCAGTATTTT. The encoded protein is CASNLFASGRALDTQYF. The full variable domain, its missing parts supplied by reference TRBV7-2 and TRBJ2-3, is GAGVSQSPSNKVTEKGKDVELRCDPISGHTALYWYRQSLGQGLEFLIYFQGNSAPDKSGLPSDRFSAERTGGSVSTLTIQRTQQEDSAVYLCASNLFASGRALDTQYFGPGTRLTVL.

This clonotype was counted between two and nine times. V gene TRBV2 combines with J gene TRBJ2-1; D is unresolved. Trimming took 4 bases from V and 9 from J, leaving 10 bases between them. The length of the CDR3 is 12 residues. Germline loops: CDR1 SNHLY, CDR2 FYNNEI. CDR3 amino acids: CASSGSTLEQFF. In DNA, the CDR3 is TGTGCCAGCAGTGGGTCTACACTTGAGCAGTTCTTC.

CDR3 DNA sequence: TGTGCCAGCAGCGTAGACCCAGTCACCTCCTATGGCTACACCTTC. It specifies CASSVDPVTSYGYTF. The chain links TRBV9 to TRBJ1-2; D call uncertain. The V and J ends lost 0 bases and 4 bases respectively, with 13 bases between them. CDR3 size: 15 residues. In germline, CDR1 is SGDLS, CDR2 YYNGEE.

This chain links TRBV4-1 with TRBJ1-5, with 9 bases matching TRBD1. V lost 0 bases and J lost 6; bases outside the gene matches: 9. The CDR3 sequence is 17 residues long. The germline V gene encodes CDR1 MGHRA and CDR2 YSYEKL. In DNA, the CDR3 is TGCGCCAGCAGCCAAGAAACGACAGGGGGTAGGTTTCAGCCCCAGCATTTT. It encodes CASSQETTGGRFQPQHF.

In its sample, this clonotype was seen a few times. The rearrangement joins TRBV11-3 to TRBJ2-1; tentative D call: TRBD2 (6 bases). Germline assignment: CDR1 SGHNT and CDR2 YENEEA. Trimming left V 4 bases short and J 9 bases short, with 10 bases between. This CDR3 contains 12 residues. The CDR3 loop is CASSSTSFEQFF. CDR3 sequence (DNA): TGTGCCAGCAGCTCCACTAGCTTTGAGCAGTTCTTC.

This clonotype was picked up a small number of times. J is TRBJ2-1 and V is TRBV20-1; D possibly corresponds to TRBD2 (5 bases). Germline-derived CDR1 and CDR2 are DFQATT and SNEGSKA (reference sequence). This CDR3 has 13 amino acids. V lost 4 bases and J lost 3, with 10 bases in between. The CDR3 coding sequence is TGCAGTGCTAAGAGGGAGAACTACAATGAGCAGTTCTTC. Its protein is CSAKRENYNEQFF.

This clonotype appeared once. The chain uses TRBV7-2 and TRBJ1-4; D is undetermined. V was pared by 5 bases and J by 6 bases, with 16 bases between. From germline, CDR1 is SGHTA and CDR2 FQGNSA. The CDR3 extends over 15 amino acids. The CDR3 spells CASSTGNTNDEKLFF. CDR3 DNA sequence: TGTGCCAGCAGCACCGGGAATACAAACGATGAAAAACTGTTTTTT. Combining the CDR3 with reference TRBV7-2 and TRBJ1-4 gives the whole variable domain GAGVSQSPSNKVTEKGKDVELRCDPISGHTALYWYRQSLGQGLEFLIYFQGNSAPDKSGLPSDRFSAERTGGSVSTLTIQRTQQEDSAVYLCASSTGNTNDEKLFFGSGTQLSVL.

This sequence joins TRBV4-1 and TRBJ2-7; TRBD1 agrees at 7 bases. Germline CDR1 reads MGHRA; CDR2 reads YSYEKL. Trimming at V came to 1 base and at J to 2 bases, leaving 5 bases not matched to a gene. This CDR3 spans 15 amino acids. This CDR3 reads CASSQGLGQTYEQYF. The CDR3 nucleotides read TGCGCCAGCAGCCAAGGGCTGGGACAGACCTACGAGCAGTACTTC.

This clonotype was seen only a few times. CDR3 loop: CASSHEEREGRYEQYF. The DNA of the CDR3 is TGTGCCAGCAGCCACGAGGAGCGGGAGGGGCGGTACGAGCAGTACTTC. The chain employs TRBV3-1 and TRBJ2-7; 10 bases fit TRBD2. This CDR3 spans 16 amino acids. With V trimmed by 3 bases and J by 4 bases, 9 bases remained unmatched. Germline values: CDR1 LGHDT, CDR2 YNNKEL (reference sequence).

The V call is TRBV7-2, the J call TRBJ2-5, with 9 nucleotides matching TRBD1. The tail of the sequence fits TRBJ2-7 better, so the J call may be wrong. Germline CDR1 is SGHTA and CDR2 is FQGNSA. There are 17 residues in the CDR3. In DNA form, the CDR3 reads TGTGCCAGCAGCTCTAACCCCCCCGGGACAGGGTCTGGCGAGCAGTACTTC. Protein sequence: CASSSNPPGTGSGEQYF.

This clonotype was seen a few times. V usage is TRBV20-1 and J usage is TRBJ1-4, with TRBD1 as a possible D gene (5 bases). Germline CDR1 is DFQATT and CDR2 is SNEGSKA (reference sequence). V was pared by 3 bases and J by 0 bases, with 11 bases between. CDR3 size: 15 residues. The CDR3 nucleotides read TGCAGTGCTAGGACAGTTACTGCAACTAATGAAAAACTGTTTTTT. Residues: CSARTVTATNEKLFF.

This chain joins TRBV20-1 and TRBJ2-5; possible D gene TRBD1, 6 bases. The tail of the sequence fits TRBJ2-7 better, so the J call may be wrong. In germline, CDR1 is DFQATT, CDR2 SNEGSKA (reference sequence). The CDR3 spans 13 residues. The CDR3, as DNA: TGCAGTGCTAGAGATTCACAGGGCCCCGAGCAGTACTTC. Translated, it gives CSARDSQGPEQYF.

This clonotype appeared a single time. Compared with germline, one end of the junction differs, possibly owing to a read error. The V and J genes are TRBV6-1 and TRBJ2-5, with 11 bases aligning to TRBD1. The J call is uncertain, as TRBJ2-7 better fits the DNA end. Per the germline V gene, CDR1 is MNHNS and CDR2 is SASEGT. CDR3 length equals 15 residues. The CDR3 is CVSSAWTGGENEQYF. CDR3 sequence (DNA): TGTGTCAGCAGTGCTTGGACAGGGGGCGAAAACGAGCAGTACTTC.

The chain recombines TRBV20-1 with TRBJ2-7, with a weak D call TRBD2 (5 bases). The CDR3 totals 13 residues. V lost 1 base, J lost 5 bases, and 12 bases lay in between. Germline V lookup: CDR1 DFQATT, CDR2 SNEGSKA (reference sequence). CDR3 amino acids: CSARVASLNEQYF. The DNA of the CDR3 is TGCAGTGCTAGAGTGGCTAGCCTCAACGAGCAGTACTTC.

CDR3 bases: TGTGCCAGCTCACCCTCTCAGACTAGCGCTTTAGATACGCAGTATTTT. Its translation is CASSPSQTSALDTQYF. The genes are TRBV18 and TRBJ2-3, with TRBD2 matching 8 bases. J gave up 5 bases and V 3 bases, and 10 bases lay outside the gene matches. The CDR3 runs to 16 residues. The V gene's germline CDR1 is KGHSH and CDR2 LQKENI.

The chain joins TRBV6-5 to TRBJ2-1; D possibly corresponds to TRBD1 (7 bases). V lost 0 bases and J 1 base, leaving 13 bases between the germline ends. Germline loops: CDR1 MNHEY, CDR2 SVGAGI. The CDR3 spans 17 residues. DNA of the CDR3: TGTGCCAGCAGTTACTCGTGGTCAGGGGGGTCCTACAATGAGCAGTTCTTC. Its protein is CASSYSWSGGSYNEQFF.

Of note for this clonotype: A read error may account for a junction end that differs from germline. The chain is built from TRBV20-1 and TRBJ2-7, with D possibly TRBD1 on 5 matching bases. CDR1 and CDR2 from the germline V gene are DFQATT and SNEGSKA (reference sequence). The CDR3 sequence is 14 residues long. The CDR3 bases are TGCGGTGCTAGAAAAGACAGATATCTGAACGAGCAGTACTTC. Residues: CGARKDRYLNEQYF.

The chain links TRBV3-1 to TRBJ2-1; 7 bases agree with TRBD2. The CDR3 consists of 15 residues. V lost 0 bases, J lost 7 bases, and 6 bases stayed unmatched. Germline CDR1 LGHDT, CDR2 YNNKEL (reference sequence). CDR3 protein: CASSQDRLAGNEQFF. The CDR3 coding sequence is TGTGCCAGCAGCCAAGATCGACTAGCCGGGAATGAGCAGTTCTTC.

The chain is built from TRBV7-9 and TRBJ2-5; D gene uncertain. This CDR3 comprises 13 residues. Trimming removed 5 bases from V and 2 bases from J, with 9 bases in between. Germline V gene sequence: CDR1 SEHNR, CDR2 FQNEAQ (reference sequence). CDR3 residues: CASSASEQETQYF. The CDR3 coding sequence is TGTGCCAGCAGCGCATCAGAACAAGAGACCCAGTACTTC. Full variable domain (outside the CDR3, taken from reference TRBV7-9 and TRBJ2-5): DTGVSQNPRHKITKRGQNVTFRCDPISEHNRLYWYRQTLGQGPEFLTYFQNEAQLEKSRLLSDRFSAERPKGSFSTLEIQRTEQGDSAMYLCASSASEQETQYFGPGTRLLVL.

The chain couples TRBV5-1 to TRBJ2-1; D is possibly TRBD2 (7 bases). CDR1 and CDR2 from the germline V gene are SGHRS and YFSETQ. The CDR3 totals 15 residues. The germline V and J ends were trimmed by 0 bases and 5 bases, with 12 bases remaining between them. The CDR3 loop reads CASSLARGANNEQFF. The CDR3 nucleotides read TGCGCCAGCAGCTTGGCTCGGGGGGCCAACAATGAGCAGTTCTTC. The entire variable domain, with the rest obtained from reference TRBV5-1 and TRBJ2-1, is as follows: KAGVTQTPRYLIKTRGQQVTLSCSPISGHRSVSWYQQTPGQGLQFLFEYFSETQRNKGNFPGRFSGRQFSNSRSEMNVSTLELGDSALYLCASSLARGANNEQFFGPGTRLTVL.